One sample yielded the 29 T cell receptor beta chains listed below, sequenced in a study of shared clonotypes between healthy human individuals. The data were produced by immunoSEQ multiplex PCR, yet TCRdb's version contains in-frame clones alone and is incomplete. The table shows about 1.1 million clones, with 70% to 85% occurring only once. The material sequenced was memory CD4+ T cells from PBMCs. The subset was: CD45RA-negative fraction. Every receptor here comes from a man aged 18 to 30 in good health. Some clones in this sample may be carry-over from other donors' samples.

This clone has more than one count but fewer than ten. The V and J genes are TRBV9 and TRBJ2-1; 7 bases map to TRBD1. The CDR3 is made up of 16 amino acids. CDR1 is SGDLS and CDR2 is YYNGEE in the germline V gene. Trimming at V came to 4 bases and at J to 9 bases, leaving 16 bases not matched to a gene. This CDR3 reads CASSPSERGHRSEQFF. The CDR3 bases are TGTGCCAGCAGCCCAAGTGAAAGGGGGCATAGGAGTGAGCAGTTCTTC.

This clone was counted only a few times. This CDR3 is CASGVGGGGGYTF. Written as DNA, the CDR3 is TGTGCCAGCGGTGTTGGTGGGGGTGGTGGCTACACCTTC. The chain joins TRBV6-5 to TRBJ1-2; D may be TRBD1 (5 bases). Per the germline V gene, CDR1 is MNHEY and CDR2 is SVGAGI. The V gene lost 8 bases and the J gene lost 7 bases, with 17 bases spanning the gap. The CDR3 totals 13 residues.

The CDR3 DNA sequence: TGTGCCAGCTCGAGTCGACAGGGACTGACAGATACGCAGTATTTT. Translating gives CASSSRQGLTDTQYF. This chain connects TRBV18 to TRBJ2-3, with D possibly being TRBD1 (7 bases). The CDR3 loop spans 15 amino acids. With 6 bases removed from V and 3 bases from J, the gap between germline ends came to 16 bases. Germline loops: CDR1 KGHSH, CDR2 LQKENI.

The chain is built from TRBV2 and TRBJ1-1; perhaps TRBD1 as D (5 bases). The CDR3 spans 13 residues. V lost 7 bases and J 5 bases, leaving 14 bases between the germline ends. Germline loops: CDR1 SNHLY, CDR2 FYNNEI. The CDR3 nucleotides are TGTGCCAGCACCATGGGACGTCGGACTGAAGCTTTCTTT. It codes for CASTMGRRTEAFF.

The CDR3 sequence: CASSQATGIEIPGANVLTF. CDR3 nucleotides: TGCGCCAGCAGCCAAGCGACAGGGATAGAGATCCCTGGGGCCAACGTCCTGACTTTC. V gene TRBV4-1 combines with J gene TRBJ2-6; 7 bases map to TRBD1. The length of the CDR3 is 19 residues. The germline V gene has CDR1 MGHRA and CDR2 YSYEKL. After removal of 1 base from V and 2 bases from J, the junction contained 11 bases not matched to a gene.

The rearrangement joins TRBV19 to TRBJ2-3, with a weak D call TRBD2 (6 bases). This CDR3 is 14 amino acids long. Germline lookup yields CDR1 LNHDA and CDR2 SQIVND (reference sequence). V shed 6 bases and J shed 10 bases, with 20 bases lying between them. The CDR3 loop reads CASSISGLSGSQYF. CDR3 DNA: TGTGCCAGTAGCATTAGCGGCTTGAGTGGTTCGCAGTATTTT.

A word on this clone: This CDR3 is also generated by other DNA sequences in the sample. This chain connects TRBV28 to TRBJ1-2, with 7 bases fitting TRBD1. The CDR3 has 13 amino acids. The germline gives CDR1 MDHEN, CDR2 SYDVKM. V shed 6 bases, J shed 4 bases, and the junction held 5 bases outside the gene matches. DNA of the CDR3: TGTGCCAGCAGCCCATACAGGGGCTATGGCTACACCTTC. This translates into CASSPYRGYGYTF.

Only one count was recorded for this clone. J is TRBJ2-1 and V is TRBV5-4, with TRBD2 identical over 11 bases. J gave up 5 bases and V 0 bases, and 4 bases lay outside the gene matches. The germline gives CDR1 SGHNT, CDR2 YYREEE (reference sequence). CDR3 length: 16 amino acids. This chain's CDR3 is CASSLAGTSGNNEQFF. DNA for the CDR3: TGTGCCAGCAGCTTGGCCGGGACTAGCGGAAACAATGAGCAGTTCTTC.

This chain links TRBV5-4 with TRBJ2-1; 9 nucleotides match TRBD2. Germline V lookup: CDR1 SGHNT, CDR2 YYREEE (reference sequence). The CDR3 is made up of 15 amino acids. Trimming at V came to 0 bases and at J to 5 bases, leaving 3 bases not matched to a gene. CDR3 protein: CASSLASGIHNEQFF. In DNA, the CDR3 is TGTGCCAGCAGCTTGGCTAGCGGGATTCACAATGAGCAGTTCTTC.

V and J are TRBV11-2 and TRBJ2-7; TRBD1 agrees at 8 bases. This CDR3 comprises 15 residues. From germline, CDR1 is SGHAT and CDR2 FQNNGV. Trimming removed 6 bases from V and 0 bases from J; junction bases left unmatched: 7. The CDR3 bases are TGTGCCAGCAGATTTCGGGACAGGAGCTCCTACGAGCAGTACTTC. Translated: CASRFRDRSSYEQYF.

The chain links TRBV7-2 to TRBJ2-3; maybe TRBD2 (5 bases). The CDR3 spans 15 residues. Trimming shortened V by 1 base and J by 5 bases, and 13 bases separated the two germline ends. In germline, CDR1 is SGHTA, CDR2 FQGNSA. CDR3 sequence: CASSLGGAKGDTQYF. As DNA, the CDR3 is TGTGCCAGCAGCTTAGGGGGAGCCAAGGGAGATACGCAGTATTTT.

V gene TRBV2 combines with J gene TRBJ1-6; 10 nucleotides line up with TRBD1. The CDR3 is 15 residues long. Germline CDR1 SNHLY, CDR2 FYNNEI. With V trimmed by 4 bases and J by 8 bases, 5 bases remained unmatched. The CDR3, as DNA: TGTGCCAGCAGTGGCCCCGGGACAGGGGATTCACCCCTCCACTTT. This sequence encodes CASSGPGTGDSPLHF.

The V and J genes are TRBV10-3 and TRBJ1-6; D ambiguous. CDR1 ENHRY and CDR2 SYGVKD come from the germline V gene. The CDR3 runs 14 residues. The germline V and J ends were trimmed by 2 bases and 10 bases, with 12 bases remaining between them. The CDR3 sequence: CAISEGQVGSPLHF. CDR3 DNA: TGTGCCATCAGTGAGGGGCAGGTTGGGTCACCCCTCCACTTT.

The V gene is TRBV6-5, the J gene TRBJ2-3; D might be TRBD1 or TRBD2, each matching 5 bases. The CDR3 sequence is 13 residues long. Trimming stripped 4 bases from V and 4 bases from J, with 9 bases between. Per the germline V gene, CDR1 is MNHEY and CDR2 is SVGAGI. This chain's CDR3 is CASSSPGPDTQYF. The CDR3, as DNA: TGTGCCAGCAGTTCCCCGGGGCCAGATACGCAGTATTTT.

The chain has TRBV5-1 and TRBJ2-3, with D tentatively TRBD1 or TRBD2 (5 bases each). Germline V CDR1 and CDR2: SGHRS, YFSETQ. The CDR3 sequence is 15 residues long. The V and J ends lost 1 base and 0 bases respectively, with 9 bases between them. CDR3 residues: CASSLRGPSTDTQYF. CDR3 in DNA: TGCGCCAGCAGCTTGCGGGGACCTAGCACAGATACGCAGTATTTT. The variable domain in full, with the rest retrieved from reference TRBV5-1 and TRBJ2-3, is KAGVTQTPRYLIKTRGQQVTLSCSPISGHRSVSWYQQTPGQGLQFLFEYFSETQRNKGNFPGRFSGRQFSNSRSEMNVSTLELGDSALYLCASSLRGPSTDTQYFGPGTRLTVL.

This clone appeared a few times. CDR3: CASSVAASVNRPNTGELFF. CDR3 coding DNA: TGTGCCAGCAGCGTAGCGGCTAGCGTTAACCGGCCGAACACCGGGGAGCTGTTTTTT. The V call is TRBV9, the J call TRBJ2-2; weak D call: TRBD2 (6 bases). Germline CDR1 is SGDLS and CDR2 is YYNGEE. Trimming stripped 0 bases from V and 0 bases from J, with 18 bases between. The CDR3 covers 19 residues.

To note about this clone: An end of the junction does not agree with germline; a read error may underlie this. This sample also contains other DNA sequences that code for the same CDR3. This chain uses TRBV6-1 with TRBJ2-5; 11 bases are shared with TRBD2. The germline gives CDR1 MNHNS, CDR2 SASEGT. The CDR3 consists of 14 residues. The CDR3 coding sequence is TGTGCCAGCAACCCTATAGCGGGAGGGGAGACTCAGTACTTC. Protein product: CASNPIAGGETQYF.

As for this clone: One base separates it from a far larger clone, so it is likely a read error. V gene TRBV15 combines with J gene TRBJ2-7; D might be TRBD2 (7 bases). The CDR3 is 20 amino acids. Looked up from germline, CDR1 is LNHNV and CDR2 is YYDKDF (reference sequence). V was clipped by 0 bases and J by 4 bases, with 28 bases between them. As DNA, the CDR3 is TGTGCCACCAGCAGAGACAGGGGTTGGGGAGCGGGACCACATCGGTACGAGCAGTACTTC. It specifies CATSRDRGWGAGPHRYEQYF.

V is TRBV6-1 and J is TRBJ1-1; D unclear. Germline V gene sequence: CDR1 MNHNS, CDR2 SASEGT. The CDR3 consists of 13 residues. V lost 1 base to trimming and J lost 6 bases, with 9 bases between them. The DNA for the CDR3 is TGTGCCAGCAGTGAAGTGGTACGGGCTGAAGCTTTCTTT. It codes for CASSEVVRAEAFF.

The chain recombines TRBV5-1 with TRBJ1-2; D unresolved. The CDR3 is 15 amino acids. V gave up 0 bases and J gave up 2 bases, with 11 bases separating them. Germline V lookup: CDR1 SGHRS, CDR2 YFSETQ. CDR3 DNA sequence: TGCGCCAGCAGCTTGGTGAGCGAGGCCAACTATGGCTACACCTTC. This gives the protein CASSLVSEANYGYTF. The full variable domain, completed using reference TRBV5-1 and TRBJ1-2, is KAGVTQTPRYLIKTRGQQVTLSCSPISGHRSVSWYQQTPGQGLQFLFEYFSETQRNKGNFPGRFSGRQFSNSRSEMNVSTLELGDSALYLCASSLVSEANYGYTFGSGTRLTVV.

This clone was seen repeatedly, ten times or more. The chain couples TRBV28 to TRBJ2-1, with 9 bases lining up with TRBD1. The V segment lost 6 bases and the J segment 3 bases; nucleotides outside the gene matches: 3. This CDR3 is built from 14 residues. The V gene's germline CDR1 is MDHEN and CDR2 SYDVKM. Here the CDR3 reads CASSPGQGYNEQFF. In nucleotides, the CDR3 is TGTGCCAGCAGCCCGGGACAGGGCTACAATGAGCAGTTCTTC.

On this clone itself: The same CDR3 arises from other DNA sequences in this sample as well. This sequence joins TRBV9 and TRBJ2-5, with a possible D match to TRBD2 (6 bases). The CDR3 has 13 amino acids. V was shortened by 0 bases and J by 5 bases, with 8 bases between the two germline ends. Germline CDR1 SGDLS, CDR2 YYNGEE. The CDR3 loop reads CASSVEGRETQYF. CDR3 nucleotide sequence: TGTGCCAGCAGCGTAGAGGGGAGGGAGACCCAGTACTTC.

The chain joins TRBV19 to TRBJ2-7, with unresolved D. This CDR3 is 13 amino acids long. Germline V gene lookup returns CDR1 LNHDA and CDR2 SQIVND (reference sequence). The ends were cut back, 0 bases at V and 7 bases at J, with 10 bases in the middle. CDR3 sequence (DNA): TGTGCCAGTAGTATAGATACGGAGAGAGAGCAGTACTTC. It is translated as CASSIDTEREQYF.

As for this clone: Germline is not matched at one junction end, which may reflect a read error. The rearrangement uses TRBV5-1 and TRBJ2-5; unclear D gene. The CDR3 loop spans 11 amino acids. Germline V gene lookup returns CDR1 SGHRS and CDR2 YFSETQ. The CDR3 DNA follows: TGCGCCAGCAGCTTGGGACCAAAAACCGACTTC. It is translated as CASSLGPKTDF.

V gene TRBV7-9 combines with J gene TRBJ2-5, with no clear D. Trimming removed 1 base at V and 6 bases at J, with 9 bases between. This CDR3 is 13 amino acids long. In germline, CDR1 is SEHNR, CDR2 FQNEAQ (reference sequence). CDR3 DNA sequence: TGTGCCAGCAGCTTAGTGGGCTCTAAGACCCAGTACTTC. This encodes CASSLVGSKTQYF.

V and J are TRBV5-1 and TRBJ2-2; tentative D call: TRBD1 (6 bases). The CDR3 covers 15 residues. Trimming shortened V by 2 bases and J by 5 bases, and 13 bases separated the two germline ends. Germline loops: CDR1 SGHRS, CDR2 YFSETQ. In DNA, the CDR3 is TGCGCCAGCAGCTTACAGGGACGGGGAACCGGGGAGCTGTTTTTT. This encodes CASSLQGRGTGELFF.

The CDR3 DNA follows: TGTGCCAGCTCCCGAAGTGGCGGGAGTGCAGATACGCAGTATTTT. Amino acids: CASSRSGGSADTQYF. The chain recombines TRBV28 with TRBJ2-3; 7 nucleotides agree with TRBD2. The trim removed 8 bases at V and 4 bases at J, leaving 12 bases unmatched. CDR1 is MDHEN and CDR2 is SYDVKM in the germline V gene. The CDR3 runs 15 residues.

The chain links TRBV5-4 to TRBJ1-1, with 7 bases identical to TRBD1. This CDR3 region has 15 residues. CDR1 is SGHNT and CDR2 is YYREEE in the germline V gene (reference sequence). V gave up 3 bases and J gave up 6 bases; unmatched junction bases: 11. CDR3 nucleotide sequence: TGTGCCAGCAGCTCAGGGGGACTACTCGGCCCTGAAGCTTTCTTT. Protein: CASSSGGLLGPEAFF.

The J gene is TRBJ1-1, the V gene TRBV5-1; TRBD1 matches at 8 bases. V shed 6 bases and J 0 bases; nucleotides not matched to a gene: 4. Germline assignment: CDR1 SGHRS and CDR2 YFSETQ. This CDR3 comprises 14 residues. The CDR3 nucleotides are TGCGCCAGCACACAGGGGGATTTGAACACTGAAGCTTTCTTT. It codes for CASTQGDLNTEAFF.